This T cell receptor beta chain was recovered during a study of T cell responses to AZD1222 COVID-19 vaccine. Broader study findings: The donor cohort was predominantly white British with a female majority, and clonal diversity may have been underestimated. All repertoire sampling was performed exclusively after the peak T cell response.

Second-dose schedules of about 4 or about 12 weeks were combined. Note on this clone: The target antigen is unknown.

This table comes from immunoSEQ multiplex PCR, and its TCRdb copy is limited to in-frame clones, with some not included. The sample contains 130,000 or so clones, 86% of which appear only once. Sequences were derived from peripheral blood, sampled 28 days after the second AZD1222 dose. The receptor's source is an adult who received the AZD1222 COVID-19 vaccine.

CDR3 region: CASSLGNVDRIYEQYF. CDR3 bases: TGCGCCAGCAGCCTCGGAAACGTTGACAGAATCTACGAGCAGTACTTC. This chain connects TRBV4-1 to TRBJ2-7; possible D gene TRBD1, 5 bases. V lost 4 bases, J lost 3 bases, and 19 bases lay in between. Germline CDR1 and CDR2: MGHRA and YSYEKL. This CDR3 is built from 16 residues.